This TCR beta chain was sequenced for a study of STAT5B mutations in CD4+ large granular lymphocyte leukemia. Germline CDR1 reads LNHNV; CDR2 reads YYDKDF (reference sequence). CDR3 length equals 16 residues. Trimming removed 0 bases at V and 4 bases at J, with 13 bases between. The repertoire was sequenced with immunoSEQ multiplex PCR; TCRdb's copy has only in-frame clones and lacks some. The sample yields 25,000 to 35,000 clones, more than 65% seen once. Material: CD4+ T cells from blood buffy coats. This chain links TRBV15 with TRBJ1-5; a possible D gene is TRBD1 (5 bases). The source is a human donor in good health. The DNA for the CDR3 is TGTGCCACCAGCAGAGATTTAGCAGGGATAAATCAGCCCCAGCATTTT. This gives the protein CATSRDLAGINQPQHF.